This T cell receptor (beta chain) was identified in a study of breast tumors, draining lymph nodes, adjacent tissues (dated by TCRdb to between 2015 and 2016). Background for the entire study: TCR beta repertoires were compared across tumor, adjacent nontumor tissue and axillary lymph nodes obtained from breast cancer patients. In human breast cancer, the study set out to evaluate how tumor, surrounding tissue and draining lymph node repertoires relate to one another and whether T cells may move between these sites.

The lymph node samples were taken from the axillary draining lymph nodes of breast cancer patients. The V end loses 6 bases and the J end loses 2 bases, and a stretch of 8 bases separates them. Counted from cysteine to phenylalanine, this CDR3 has 14 amino acids. Only the CDR3 DNA is retained, 42 bases long and in frame from the first base. Based on the germline V gene, the CDR1 and CDR2 sequences are MNHEY and SVGAGI. This sample was sequenced with an Illumina HiSeq 2000. Multiplex PCR amplification was used to generate the TCR beta chain libraries. The amplified TCR beta chain products were analyzed by high-throughput sequencing. Using fastp trimming at Q25 and MiXCR clonotype assembly, TCRdb reanalyzed the public sequencing data and kept in-frame beta chains. Rows are unified per CDR3 protein, each entry keeping the most common DNA and genes. Across this sample there are under 250,000 distinct CDR3 sequences, with approximately 29% seen only once. Of the sample, more than 1.3% is held by the ten largest clones.

This clonotype has at least ten counts. Its antigen has not been determined. Base qualities are missing; no much larger clone stands one base away. Results and caveats for the whole study, not just this receptor: Rather than being directly demonstrated, the conclusion that tumor T cells originate in lymph nodes was presented as consistent with a hypothesis. The similarity between tumor and nontumor tissue repertoires was significantly greater in luminal-like breast cancer than in basal-like breast cancer. Tumor T-cell repertoires showed less diversity than lymph node repertoires and more diversity than nontumor tissue repertoires, and tumor T-cell repertoires showed preferential V and J gene usage. A scenario in which most tumor T cells derive from the lymph node and then expand within tumor tissue was judged to be consistent with the data.

Sequencing was carried out using axillary lymph node tissue. This chain is built from TRBV6-5 and TRBJ2-6, with no confidently assigned D gene. The receptor's source is a female donor with breast cancer. Some clones in this sample may be carry-over from other donors' samples. The CDR3 sequence is CASSSLAGANVLTF. Here is the DNA: TGTGCCAGCAGCTCCCTGGCTGGGGCCAACGTCCTGACTTTC.